One T cell receptor beta chain is described in this entry. The data were obtained in a study of blood T cell repertoires in COVID-19. The overall study: Italy, Spain and the United States were the sources of the convalescent and acute COVID-19 samples. In each case, the material was cDNA or gDNA derived from T cells, B-cell-depleted T cells, or PBMCs.

Authors' methods: Amplification from reference gene primers served as the basis for estimated nucleated cell counts. The method was immunoSEQ multiplex PCR; TCRdb's version includes in-frame clones alone and lacks a portion of them. D and trimming come from the DNA, and the V and J calls and clone size come from that table. The sample holds about 140,000 clones; around 84% are singletons and the top ten take about 5.8%. The sequenced sample consisted of peripheral blood. The clonotype was recovered from a human donor in a cohort sampled during active COVID-19.

CDR3 DNA: TGTGCCAGCAGCTACCACCGGGACAGAGTGATACATACGCAGTATTTT. Translating gives CASSYHRDRVIHTQYF. This rearrangement joins TRBV7-8 to TRBJ2-3; 7 nucleotides match TRBD1. Trimming cost V 4 bases and J 7 bases; bases outside gene matches: 14. The CDR3 is 16 amino acids. Germline V gives CDR1 SGHVS, CDR2 FQNEAQ.